This T cell receptor beta chain was identified in a study of CXCR3-negative and CXCR3-positive naive CD8 T cells. Overall study context: Each library gave roughly 1.6 +/- 0.3 million of roughly 130 million TRB reads. Study findings and constraints: Naive subsets did not differ in surface CD5, and the authors estimated TCR strength using properties of the TRB CDR3.

Subsets of CD8+ T cells were each sorted in triplicate at a few hundred thousand cells apiece. Each TRB cDNA library was prepared by 5' RACE (with UMI labels). TCRdb reprocessed the 5' RACE reads; each CDR3 protein has one entry and no DNA is given. This sample's table reports about 30,000 distinct CDR3 sequences. About this clonotype: Its antigen remains unknown.

Sample: memory CD8+ T cells from blood. The receptor comes from a human donor in good health. Some clones in this sample may be carry-over from other donors' samples.

CDR3: CASSLVSSYEQYF. J is TRBJ2-7 and V is TRBV7-8. The CDR3 is 13 residues long. Germline CDR1 reads SGHVS; CDR2 reads FQNEAQ. The variable domain in full, with the rest retrieved from reference TRBV7-8 and TRBJ2-7, is GAGVSQSPRYKVAKRGQDVALRCDPISGHVSLFWYQQALGQGPEFLTYFQNEAQLDKSGLPSDRFFAERPEGSVSTLKIQRTQQEDSAVYLCASSLVSSYEQYFGPGTRLTVT.